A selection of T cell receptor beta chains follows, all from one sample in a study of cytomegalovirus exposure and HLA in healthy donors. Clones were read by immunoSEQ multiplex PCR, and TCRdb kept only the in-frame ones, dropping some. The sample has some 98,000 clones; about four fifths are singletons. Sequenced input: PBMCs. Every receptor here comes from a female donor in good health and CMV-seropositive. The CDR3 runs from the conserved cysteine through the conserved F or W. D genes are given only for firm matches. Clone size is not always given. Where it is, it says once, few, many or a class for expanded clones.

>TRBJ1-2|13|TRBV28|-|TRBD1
TGTGCCAGCACCAAGGACAGGGTCTATGGCTACACCTTC
CASTKDRVYGYTF
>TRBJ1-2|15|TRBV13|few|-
TGTGCCAGCAGCACCCGGACAGCTATAAACTATGGCTACACCTTC
CASSTRTAINYGYTF
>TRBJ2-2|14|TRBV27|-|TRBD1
TGTGCCAGTCTAAAAACAGGGGGAACCGGGGAGCTGTTTTTT
CASLKTGGTGELFF
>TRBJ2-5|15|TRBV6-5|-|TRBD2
TGTGCCAGCAGGGCACCGGGACTAGCGGGAGGGACCCAGTACTTC
CASRAPGLAGGTQYF
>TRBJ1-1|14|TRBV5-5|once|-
TGTGCCAGCAGCTTGGGGGCAGACCACACTGAAGCTTTCTTT
CASSLGADHTEAFF
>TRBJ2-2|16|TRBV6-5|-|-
TGTGCCCGCAGTTTGTCAGTGCCCGTGTGGACCGGGGAGCTGTTTTTT
CARSLSVPVWTGELFF
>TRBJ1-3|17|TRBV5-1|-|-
TGCGCCAGCAGCTTAGGGAGACAAAGACTCTCTGGAAACACCATATATTTT
CASSLGRQRLSGNTIYF
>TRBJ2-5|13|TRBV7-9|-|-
TGTGCCAGCAGCTTGCCCTTGCGAGAGACCCAGTACTTC
CASSLPLRETQYF
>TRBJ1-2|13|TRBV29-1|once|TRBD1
TGCAGCGTTGAAGATAAGACAGGGTATGGCTACACCTTC
CSVEDKTGYGYTF
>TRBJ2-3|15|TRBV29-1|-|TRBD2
TGCAGCGTGGGGGGGAACATTCCTAGCACAGATACGCAGTATTTT
CSVGGNIPSTDTQYF
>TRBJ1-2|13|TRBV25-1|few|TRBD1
TGTGCCAGCAGTTTGACAGGGGCTGACGGCTACACCTTC
CASSLTGADGYTF
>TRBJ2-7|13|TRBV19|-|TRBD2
TGTGCCTCCATGGGGACTAGCGGCTACGAGCAGTACTTC
CASMGTSGYEQYF
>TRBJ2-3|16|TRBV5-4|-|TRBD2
TGTGCCAGCAGCCCGGGACTAGCGGTCTCCACAGATACGCAGTATTTT
CASSPGLAVSTDTQYF
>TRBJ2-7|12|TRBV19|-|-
TGTGCCAGTAGTACCGGAGGTTACGAGCAGTACTTC
CASSTGGYEQYF
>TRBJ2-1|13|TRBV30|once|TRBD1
TGTGCCTGGGACAGGGACAGTCCATCAAAGCGGTTCTTC
CAWDRDSPSKRFF
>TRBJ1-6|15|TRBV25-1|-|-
TGTGCCAGCAGTGAAGGGGCCCCCTATAATTCACCCCTCCACTTT
CASSEGAPYNSPLHF
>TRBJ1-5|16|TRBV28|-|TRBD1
TGTGCCAGCAGTCCGCCCGGGACAGGGGTTGATCAGCCCCAGCATTTT
CASSPPGTGVDQPQHF
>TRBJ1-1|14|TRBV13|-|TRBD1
TGTGCCAGCAGCCCAACAGGGGGATACACTGAAGCTTTCTTT
CASSPTGGYTEAFF
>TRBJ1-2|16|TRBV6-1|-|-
TGTGCCAGCAGTGAAGCGCGAGGGGAGGGGGGCTATGGCTACACCTTC
CASSEARGEGGYGYTF
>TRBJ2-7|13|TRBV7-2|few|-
TGTGCCAGCAGCTACCGGACTACCTACGAGCAGTACTTC
CASSYRTTYEQYF
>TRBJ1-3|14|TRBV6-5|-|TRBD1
TGTGCCAGCACCGACGGACAGGGAGGAAACACCATATATTTT
CASTDGQGGNTIYF
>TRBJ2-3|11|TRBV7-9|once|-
TGTGCCAGCAGCCCGACAGATACGCAGTATTTT
CASSPTDTQYF
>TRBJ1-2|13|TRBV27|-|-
TGTGCCAGCAGTGCAAACAGGGACGAGGGCTACACCTTC
CASSANRDEGYTF
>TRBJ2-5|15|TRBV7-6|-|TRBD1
TGTGCCAGCAGCTTATTTTTGGGACAGGAAGAGACCCAGTACTTC
CASSLFLGQEETQYF
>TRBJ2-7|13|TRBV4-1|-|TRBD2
TGCGCCAGCAGCCATGCCAGCGGGAGCGGGCAGTACTTC
CASSHASGSGQYF
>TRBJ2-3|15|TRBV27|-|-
TGTGCCAGCAGTTTATCAGGCGGGGTTCCAGATACGCAGTATTTT
CASSLSGGVPDTQYF
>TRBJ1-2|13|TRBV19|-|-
TGTGCCAGTAGTCCGGACACCTACTATGGCTACACCTTC
CASSPDTYYGYTF
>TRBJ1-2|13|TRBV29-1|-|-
TGCAGCGTTGGGGATGGGGGCTACGATGGCTACACCTTC
CSVGDGGYDGYTF
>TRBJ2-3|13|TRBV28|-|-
TGTGCCAGCAGCGCGGTGAGCACAGATACGCAGTATTTT
CASSAVSTDTQYF
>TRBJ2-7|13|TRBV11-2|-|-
TGTGCCAGCAGCCCCACCCTCGACAGGGAGCAGTACTTC
CASSPTLDREQYF
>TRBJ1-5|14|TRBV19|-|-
TGTGCCAGTACCGATGGAGGAGGCAATCAGCCCCAGCATTTT
CASTDGGGNQPQHF
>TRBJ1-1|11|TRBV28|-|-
TGTGCCAGCATGGCCCTCACTGAAGCTTTCTTT
CASMALTEAFF
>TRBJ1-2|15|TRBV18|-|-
TGTGCCAGCTCACCAAGGGACACCGGTCGAAGTGGCTACACCTTC
CASSPRDTGRSGYTF
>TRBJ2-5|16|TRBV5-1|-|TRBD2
TGCGCCAGCAGCCTTGTAGCGGGGGGCCGACAAGAGACCCAGTACTTC
CASSLVAGGRQETQYF
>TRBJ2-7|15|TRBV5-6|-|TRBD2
TGTTCCAGCAGCGGCCTAGCGGGGAGACCCTACGAGCAGTACTTC
CSSSGLAGRPYEQYF
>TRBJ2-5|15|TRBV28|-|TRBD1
TGTGCCAGCAGTTTATGGGGGACAGGGGGAGAGACCCAGTACTTC
CASSLWGTGGETQYF
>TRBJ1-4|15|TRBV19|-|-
TGTGCCAGTAGTATCAGGGGCGGGGGTAATGAAAAACTGTTTTTT
CASSIRGGGNEKLFF
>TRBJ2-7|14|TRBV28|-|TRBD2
TGTGCCAGCAGTTTACGGGGGGATGGCTACGAGCAGTACTTC
CASSLRGDGYEQYF
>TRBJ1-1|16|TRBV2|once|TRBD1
TGTGCCAGCAGCCTACCGACAGGGGCCCGGAACACTGAAGCTTTCTTT
CASSLPTGARNTEAFF
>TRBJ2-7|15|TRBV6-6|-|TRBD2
TGTGCCAGCAGTCCGATCCCTAGCGGGAGCGGCGAGCAGTACTTC
CASSPIPSGSGEQYF
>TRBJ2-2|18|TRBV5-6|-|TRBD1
TGTGCCAGCAGCTTGGACGGGACAGGGGGAGTATACACCGGGGAGCTGTTTTTT
CASSLDGTGGVYTGELFF
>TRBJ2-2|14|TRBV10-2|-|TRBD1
TGCGCCAGCGGGGGACAGGGACAGACCGGGGAGCTGTTTTTT
CASGGQGQTGELFF
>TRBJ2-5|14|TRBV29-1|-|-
TGCAGCGTTACTCCGGGCGGGGCCCGGGAGACCCAGTACTTC
CSVTPGGARETQYF
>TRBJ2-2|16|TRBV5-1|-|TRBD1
TGCGCCAGCAGCTTGCGGGCAGGGGGTGGCACCGGGGAGCTGTTTTTT
CASSLRAGGGTGELFF
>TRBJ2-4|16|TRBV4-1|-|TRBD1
TGCGCCAGCAGCCAAGATCGGGACAGAGTAAAAAACATTCAGTACTTC
CASSQDRDRVKNIQYF
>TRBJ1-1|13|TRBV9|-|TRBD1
TGTGCCAGCAGCGTAGATTGGGACAGTGAAGCTTTCTTT
CASSVDWDSEAFF
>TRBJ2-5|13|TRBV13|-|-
TGTGCCAGCAGCGGTATCTATCCCGAGACCCAGTACTTC
CASSGIYPETQYF
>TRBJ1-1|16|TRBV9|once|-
TGTGCCAGCAGCGTAGAATCTTCCGGGGGAAGTACTGAAGCTTTCTTT
CASSVESSGGSTEAFF
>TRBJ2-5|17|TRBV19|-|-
TGTGCCAGTAGTATAGGAGCCGGACTGGGGATGGGGGAGACCCAGTACTTC
CASSIGAGLGMGETQYF
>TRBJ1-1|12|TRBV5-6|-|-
TGTGCCAGCAGCTTGGACCAGGGTGAAGCTTTCTTT
CASSLDQGEAFF
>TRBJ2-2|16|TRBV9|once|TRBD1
TGTGCCAGCAGCGTGAGACAGGGGTTGGGCACCGGGGAGCTGTTTTTT
CASSVRQGLGTGELFF
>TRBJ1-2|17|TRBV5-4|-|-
TGTGCCAGCAGCTTGGAGGGGGGGCACTTAGCTAACTATGGCTACACCTTC
CASSLEGGHLANYGYTF